This TCR beta chain stems from a study of T cell responses to AZD1222 COVID-19 vaccine. General observations from the study: Breadth and depth of Spike-specific TCRs rose after two AZD1222 doses. At baseline, just 5 or 6 AZD1222 recipients tested seropositive. Reports say nearly half of spike-specific TCRs go after unmutated variant regions. Clonal diversity may have been underestimated, and the donors were mostly white British, with more females than males.

The CDR3 consists of 15 residues. Trimming shortened V by 6 bases and J by 1 base, and 15 bases separated the two germline ends. The germline V gene encodes CDR1 MNHEY and CDR2 SMNVEV (reference sequence). TCRdb's copy holds only in-frame clones and misses some; the assay was immunoSEQ multiplex PCR. Seen here are under 200,000 clones, about 91% observed once, and the top ten hold 4.4%. On this clone: Its target is not known.

Source: peripheral blood, taken on day 0 of MenACWY control vaccination. This sequence was found in an adult in good health. This chain uses TRBV27 with TRBJ1-1; possible D gene TRBD1, 5 bases. CDR3: CASRLTLTENTEAFF. In DNA, the CDR3 is TGTGCCAGCAGGCTTACCCTGACAGAGAACACTGAAGCTTTCTTT.